These T cell receptor beta chains were read from a single sample in a study of blood T cell repertoires in COVID-19. Here immunoSEQ multiplex PCR was the method, and the copy in TCRdb shows in-frame clones only, minus some. The sample lists around 320,000 clones; about nine tenths were seen once. The sample consisted of peripheral blood. Every receptor here comes from a woman in her twenties or thirties who had recovered from COVID-19. Both conserved end residues are part of each CDR3. The D gene is left open where the match is weak. Part of the rows lack a size; the others show once, few, many or a class for expanded clones.

clone_size: .
d_call: .
j_call: TRBJ2-7
v_call: TRBV2
cdr3_nt: TGTGCCAGCACCGGGGGCTACGAGCAGTACTTC
cdr3_aa: CASTGGYEQYF

clone_size: .
d_call: TRBD1
j_call: TRBJ1-4
v_call: TRBV4-1
cdr3_nt: TGCGCCAGCAGCCAAGGCGGGACAGCAAATGAAAAACTGTTTTTT
cdr3_aa: CASSQGGTANEKLFF

clone_size: .
d_call: .
j_call: TRBJ1-5
v_call: TRBV19
cdr3_nt: TGTGCCAGTAATGTGCCGGACTTCGAATATCAGCCCCAGCATTTT
cdr3_aa: CASNVPDFEYQPQHF

clone_size: few
d_call: .
j_call: TRBJ1-1
v_call: TRBV7-9
cdr3_nt: TGTGCCAGCAGCTTCTATTCGGGGGAGATTGAAGCTTTCTTT
cdr3_aa: CASSFYSGEIEAFF

clone_size: .
d_call: .
j_call: TRBJ2-3
v_call: TRBV9
cdr3_nt: TGTGCCAGCAGCGGTCTCGGGGGAGGAGGCGATACGCAGTATTTT
cdr3_aa: CASSGLGGGGDTQYF

clone_size: .
d_call: .
j_call: TRBJ1-2
v_call: TRBV11-2
cdr3_nt: TGTGCCAGCAGCTTTCGGACTGGCGGCTACACCTTC
cdr3_aa: CASSFRTGGYTF

clone_size: .
d_call: .
j_call: TRBJ2-7
v_call: TRBV5-5
cdr3_nt: TGTGCCAGCAGCCCTGGCAATCGCGAGCAGTACTTC
cdr3_aa: CASSPGNREQYF

clone_size: .
d_call: TRBD1
j_call: TRBJ2-7
v_call: TRBV2
cdr3_nt: TGTGCCAGCAGTGAAGGACAGGGGTTGGGCGAGCAGTACTTC
cdr3_aa: CASSEGQGLGEQYF

clone_size: .
d_call: .
j_call: TRBJ1-6
v_call: TRBV24-1
cdr3_nt: TGTGCCACCAGTGATAAGCGGGGGAGCTCCTATAATTCACCCCTCCACTTT
cdr3_aa: CATSDKRGSSYNSPLHF

clone_size: .
d_call: .
j_call: TRBJ1-4
v_call: TRBV5-1
cdr3_nt: TGCGCCAGCAGCCCCGCCGGGGGACCCACTAATGAAAAACTGTTTTTT
cdr3_aa: CASSPAGGPTNEKLFF

clone_size: .
d_call: .
j_call: TRBJ1-2
v_call: TRBV7-9
cdr3_nt: TGTGCCAGCAGCGCCGGGATTCCTAACTATGGCTACACCTTC
cdr3_aa: CASSAGIPNYGYTF

clone_size: .
d_call: .
j_call: TRBJ1-2
v_call: TRBV28
cdr3_nt: TGTGCCAGCAGTTTAGCGACAGGCTATGGCTACACCTTC
cdr3_aa: CASSLATGYGYTF

clone_size: .
d_call: .
j_call: TRBJ2-7
v_call: TRBV18
cdr3_nt: TGTGCCAGCTCACCACAGGCGGTGCGCTCCTACGAGCAGTACTTC
cdr3_aa: CASSPQAVRSYEQYF

clone_size: .
d_call: TRBD1
j_call: TRBJ2-2
v_call: TRBV19
cdr3_nt: TGTGCCAGTAGGGGGACAGCGAACACCGGGGAGCTGTTTTTT
cdr3_aa: CASRGTANTGELFF

clone_size: .
d_call: .
j_call: TRBJ2-1
v_call: TRBV6-1
cdr3_nt: TGTGCCAGCAGTGAAGCGCCTCAGAACAATGAGCAGTTCTTC
cdr3_aa: CASSEAPQNNEQFF

clone_size: .
d_call: TRBD1
j_call: TRBJ1-1
v_call: TRBV28
cdr3_nt: TGTGCCAGCGGGGACAGGGGGGGGGACACTGAAGCTTTCTTT
cdr3_aa: CASGDRGGDTEAFF

clone_size: many
d_call: .
j_call: TRBJ1-2
v_call: TRBV6-5
cdr3_nt: TGTGCCAGCAGTCCCTCGGGGGACTATGGCTACACCTTC
cdr3_aa: CASSPSGDYGYTF

clone_size: .
d_call: TRBD1
j_call: TRBJ2-2
v_call: TRBV24-1
cdr3_nt: TGTGCCACCAGTGACCCGGACAGGGAGAACACCGGGGAGCTGTTTTTT
cdr3_aa: CATSDPDRENTGELFF

clone_size: .
d_call: .
j_call: TRBJ2-7
v_call: TRBV28
cdr3_nt: TGTGCCAGCAAACTCTCGAGCTCCTACGAGCAGTACTTC
cdr3_aa: CASKLSSSYEQYF

clone_size: once
d_call: .
j_call: TRBJ2-5
v_call: TRBV28
cdr3_nt: TGTGCCAGCAGTTTTGTCGAGGAGACCCAGTACTTC
cdr3_aa: CASSFVEETQYF

clone_size: .
d_call: .
j_call: TRBJ1-2
v_call: TRBV19
cdr3_nt: TGTGCCAGTAGAAAACAGGTCCTCGACGGCTACACCTTC
cdr3_aa: CASRKQVLDGYTF

clone_size: .
d_call: .
j_call: TRBJ2-2
v_call: TRBV19
cdr3_nt: TGTGCCAGTACAGGGTTGTGGGCCGGGGAGCTGTTTTTT
cdr3_aa: CASTGLWAGELFF

clone_size: .
d_call: .
j_call: TRBJ2-1
v_call: TRBV3-1/TRBV3-2
cdr3_nt: TGTGCCAGCAGCCAAGGGGTTCAGGACAATGAGCAGTTCTTC
cdr3_aa: CASSQGVQDNEQFF

clone_size: .
d_call: TRBD2
j_call: TRBJ2-7
v_call: TRBV6-5
cdr3_nt: TGTGCCAGCAGCTTGACCAGCGGGGCCTCCTACGAGCAGTACTTC
cdr3_aa: CASSLTSGASYEQYF

clone_size: .
d_call: .
j_call: TRBJ2-3
v_call: TRBV6-2/TRBV6-3
cdr3_nt: TGTGCCAGCAGTTACGGTGCGGGGGCCAGCACAGATACGCAGTATTTT
cdr3_aa: CASSYGAGASTDTQYF

clone_size: .
d_call: .
j_call: TRBJ2-7
v_call: TRBV19
cdr3_nt: TGTGCCAGTAGTACAAAGACAGACCGAATCCCCTACGAGCAGTACTTC
cdr3_aa: CASSTKTDRIPYEQYF

clone_size: .
d_call: .
j_call: TRBJ1-1
v_call: TRBV9
cdr3_nt: TGTGCCAGCAGCGTCTCTTCCGACACTGAAGCTTTCTTT
cdr3_aa: CASSVSSDTEAFF

clone_size: .
d_call: TRBD1
j_call: TRBJ2-7
v_call: TRBV5-4
cdr3_nt: TGTGCCAGCAGCTTGAGATCAGGGGGATTGTACGAGCAGTACTTC
cdr3_aa: CASSLRSGGLYEQYF

clone_size: .
d_call: .
j_call: TRBJ2-7
v_call: TRBV7-2
cdr3_nt: TGTGCCAGCAGCTTAGGGACTCTCTTCTACGAGCAGTACTTC
cdr3_aa: CASSLGTLFYEQYF

clone_size: .
d_call: .
j_call: TRBJ2-1
v_call: TRBV7-2
cdr3_nt: TGTGCCAGCAGCCCCGACCCCCTCACAGCCTACAATGAGCAGTTCTTC
cdr3_aa: CASSPDPLTAYNEQFF

clone_size: .
d_call: TRBD2
j_call: TRBJ2-1
v_call: TRBV5-1
cdr3_nt: TGCGCCAGCAGCTTGGGCCTAGCGGGGGCCCGTGAGCAGTTCTTC
cdr3_aa: CASSLGLAGAREQFF

clone_size: .
d_call: TRBD2
j_call: TRBJ2-1
v_call: TRBV5-4
cdr3_nt: TGTGCCAGCAGCCCGGCGGGCAGCGGGGGTTACAATGAGCAGTTCTTC
cdr3_aa: CASSPAGSGGYNEQFF

clone_size: .
d_call: .
j_call: TRBJ2-7
v_call: TRBV10-3
cdr3_nt: TGTGCCATCAGTGAGACAGGGTCGGTGTACGAGCAGTACTTC
cdr3_aa: CAISETGSVYEQYF

clone_size: .
d_call: .
j_call: TRBJ2-3
v_call: TRBV5-5
cdr3_nt: TGTGCCAGCAGCTTGGGGGCCCTAGCTAGCACAGATACGCAGTATTTT
cdr3_aa: CASSLGALASTDTQYF

clone_size: .
d_call: TRBD2
j_call: TRBJ2-2
v_call: TRBV7-2
cdr3_nt: TGTGCCAGCAGCTTGGCTAGCGGAGCGAACACCGGGGAGCTGTTTTTT
cdr3_aa: CASSLASGANTGELFF

clone_size: .
d_call: .
j_call: TRBJ2-7
v_call: TRBV11-1
cdr3_nt: TGTGCCAGCAGCTTAGGGGCAGGGTTCTACGAGCAGTACTTC
cdr3_aa: CASSLGAGFYEQYF

clone_size: .
d_call: .
j_call: TRBJ2-7
v_call: TRBV4-1
cdr3_nt: TGCGCCAGCAGCCAAGATCCAGGTTCCTACGAGCAGTACTTC
cdr3_aa: CASSQDPGSYEQYF

clone_size: few
d_call: .
j_call: TRBJ1-3
v_call: TRBV13
cdr3_nt: TGTGCCAGCAGCCCCCGTAGAAACACCATATATTTT
cdr3_aa: CASSPRRNTIYF

clone_size: few
d_call: TRBD1
j_call: TRBJ1-1
v_call: TRBV29-1
cdr3_nt: TGCAGCGTCATTTTGTGGGGGACAGGGGAGAAAGCTTTCTTT
cdr3_aa: CSVILWGTGEKAFF

clone_size: .
d_call: TRBD1
j_call: TRBJ1-3
v_call: TRBV18
cdr3_nt: TGTGCCAGCTCACCACCTTACGTCACAGGGGAAAGAAACACCATATATTTT
cdr3_aa: CASSPPYVTGERNTIYF

clone_size: .
d_call: .
j_call: TRBJ2-7
v_call: TRBV3-1/TRBV3-2
cdr3_nt: TGTGCCAGTAGCCAGGGAGGGGCAGGGGCCGAGCAGTACTTC
cdr3_aa: CASSQGGAGAEQYF

clone_size: few
d_call: .
j_call: TRBJ1-2
v_call: TRBV27
cdr3_nt: TGTGCCAGCAGTTTACGTGGCAGGGGTGGCTATGGCTACACCTTC
cdr3_aa: CASSLRGRGGYGYTF

clone_size: .
d_call: .
j_call: TRBJ1-6
v_call: TRBV9
cdr3_nt: TGTGCCAGCAGCCTCAATGGGGGGTCGAATTCACCCCTCCACTTT
cdr3_aa: CASSLNGGSNSPLHF

clone_size: .
d_call: .
j_call: TRBJ2-7
v_call: TRBV7-9
cdr3_nt: TGTGCCAGCAGCTCCACTATAGCGTCCGTAGTTCCCTACGAGCAGTACTTC
cdr3_aa: CASSSTIASVVPYEQYF

clone_size: .
d_call: TRBD1
j_call: TRBJ1-2
v_call: TRBV19
cdr3_nt: TGTGCCAGTAGTCCGCGACAGGGAATGTTCTATGGCTACACCTTC
cdr3_aa: CASSPRQGMFYGYTF

clone_size: many
d_call: TRBD1
j_call: TRBJ2-7
v_call: TRBV4-2
cdr3_nt: TGTGCCAGCAGACTTACACCGGGACAGGGGACGTACGAGCAGTACTTC
cdr3_aa: CASRLTPGQGTYEQYF

clone_size: .
d_call: .
j_call: TRBJ1-6
v_call: TRBV3-1/TRBV3-2
cdr3_nt: TGTGCCAGCAGCCCGGGGAGCTCCTATAATTCACCCCTCCACTTT
cdr3_aa: CASSPGSSYNSPLHF

clone_size: .
d_call: .
j_call: TRBJ1-3
v_call: TRBV7-2
cdr3_nt: TGTGCCAGCAGCTTAGGGGAGGCAGACTCTGGAAACACCATATATTTT
cdr3_aa: CASSLGEADSGNTIYF

clone_size: once
d_call: TRBD1
j_call: TRBJ2-7
v_call: TRBV29-1
cdr3_nt: TGCAGCGTTGTGGACAGGGGGTATCCATACGAGCAGTACTTC
cdr3_aa: CSVVDRGYPYEQYF

clone_size: .
d_call: .
j_call: TRBJ1-2
v_call: TRBV28
cdr3_nt: TGTGCCAGCAGTTTATCGGGGTCCGGCTACACCTTC
cdr3_aa: CASSLSGSGYTF

clone_size: medium-sized
d_call: TRBD2
j_call: TRBJ2-5
v_call: TRBV6-1
cdr3_nt: TGTGCCAGCAGTGAACTAGCGGGGGACCAAGAGACCCAGTACTTC
cdr3_aa: CASSELAGDQETQYF

clone_size: .
d_call: TRBD2
j_call: TRBJ2-5
v_call: TRBV4-1
cdr3_nt: TGCGCCAGCAGCCAAGTGATGGGACTACAAGAGACCCAGTACTTC
cdr3_aa: CASSQVMGLQETQYF

clone_size: .
d_call: .
j_call: TRBJ1-2
v_call: TRBV9
cdr3_nt: TGTGCCAGCAGCGTAGCTCTAGACGCGGGGGGCCATGGCTACACCTTC
cdr3_aa: CASSVALDAGGHGYTF

clone_size: .
d_call: .
j_call: TRBJ2-1
v_call: TRBV6-7
cdr3_nt: TGTGCCAGCAGTCCCCCGGGACTGAACTACAATGAGCAGTTCTTC
cdr3_aa: CASSPPGLNYNEQFF